What follows is one T cell receptor (beta chain) and its context. The data derive from a study of blood T cell repertoires in COVID-19. The CDR3 runs to 13 residues. Trimming took off 4 bases at V and 8 bases at J, with 14 bases between the two ends. In germline, CDR1 is LGHDT, CDR2 YNNKEL (reference sequence). Using immunoSEQ multiplex PCR, the repertoire was profiled, and TCRdb retains in-frame clones only, with some absent. The sample includes roughly 100,000 clones, more than 85% of them seen just once. Sequencing used peripheral blood. This TCR came from a man aged 18 to 30 with acute or convalescent COVID-19. The V gene is TRBV3-1 (or the pseudogene TRBV3-2), the J gene TRBJ1-2; no definite D call. The CDR3 DNA reads TGTGCCAGCAGCCTTAGGTGGGCGGGGGGCTACACCTTC. It encodes CASSLRWAGGYTF.